The 21 T cell receptor beta chains below all came from one sample that was sequenced in a study of T cell changes during pregnancy in multiple sclerosis. Here immunoSEQ multiplex PCR was the method, and the copy in TCRdb shows in-frame clones only, minus some. The table lists over 85,000 clones, 91% of them singletons. This sample comprised peripheral blood, obtained after pregnancy. The receptors come from a female donor in good health, enrolled as a control in a pregnancy study.

The V and J genes are TRBV7-9 and TRBJ2-3; 13 positions match TRBD2. CDR1 and CDR2 (germline): SEHNR, FQNEAQ (reference sequence). V was clipped by 5 bases and J by 1 base; unmatched bases: 6. The CDR3 runs to 17 residues. The CDR3 here is CASSPWTSGGRTDTQYF. Written as DNA, the CDR3 is TGTGCCAGCAGCCCCTGGACTAGCGGGGGCCGCACAGATACGCAGTATTTT.

The rearrangement joins TRBV9 to TRBJ2-3; possibly TRBD1 for D (6 bases). The CDR3 runs 16 residues. The germline V gene encodes CDR1 SGDLS and CDR2 YYNGEE. The V gene lost 4 bases and the J gene lost 2 bases, with 17 bases spanning the gap. The CDR3 sequence: CASSSRRDTVTDTQYF. The CDR3 DNA reads TGTGCCAGCAGCTCACGACGGGACACTGTCACAGATACGCAGTATTTT.

The genes are TRBV9 and TRBJ2-7, with D maybe TRBD1 (6 bases). This CDR3 comprises 15 residues. Trimming removed 0 bases at V and 3 bases at J, with 13 bases between. Germline V CDR1 and CDR2: SGDLS, YYNGEE. In nucleotides, the CDR3 is TGTGCCAGCAGCGTAGATGGACAGTCCCACTACGAGCAGTACTTC. It specifies CASSVDGQSHYEQYF.

This sequence joins TRBV6-5 and TRBJ1-6, with 9 bases lining up with TRBD1. Germline CDR1 and CDR2: MNHEY and SVGAGI. Unmatched junction bases numbered 3, after V lost 6 bases and J lost 6 bases. The CDR3 extends over 14 amino acids. The CDR3 protein is CASSGGQGNSPLHF. DNA for the CDR3: TGTGCCAGCAGCGGGGGACAGGGTAATTCACCCCTCCACTTT.

The chain is built from TRBV29-1 and TRBJ2-3, with a weak D call TRBD2 (5 bases). In germline, CDR1 is SQVTM, CDR2 ANQGSEA. The length of the CDR3 is 15 residues. Trimming pared 7 bases from V and 1 base from J, leaving 18 bases between. The CDR3: CSARSGGSGTDTQYF. The CDR3 DNA follows: TGCAGCGCCCGATCGGGCGGGTCAGGCACAGATACGCAGTATTTT.

This clone was detected only once. This chain connects TRBV5-6 to TRBJ1-1, with a possible D match to TRBD1 (5 bases). The germline V gene encodes CDR1 SGHDT and CDR2 YYEEEE. CDR3 length: 14 residues. V was clipped by 7 bases and J by 4 bases, with 17 bases between them. The CDR3 nucleotides read TGTGCCAGCTCGATAGGAGGGGTGGGCACTGAAGCTTTCTTT. Protein sequence: CASSIGGVGTEAFF.

This rearrangement joins TRBV7-2 to TRBJ1-1; TRBD1 agrees at 7 bases. This CDR3 contains 17 residues. J gave up 0 bases and V 1 base, and 8 bases lay outside the gene matches. Germline V gene sequence: CDR1 SGHTA, CDR2 FQGNSA. The DNA for the CDR3 is TGTGCCAGCAGCTTAGGCCCCGGGACAGCCATGAACACTGAAGCTTTCTTT. Translating it yields CASSLGPGTAMNTEAFF.

The V and J genes are TRBV20-1 and TRBJ1-6, with no clear D. CDR1 is DFQATT and CDR2 is SNEGSKA in the germline V gene (reference sequence). The ends were cut back, 5 bases at V and 12 bases at J, with 8 bases in the middle. This CDR3 comprises 10 residues. The CDR3 sequence is CSAFSEPLHF. In nucleotides, the CDR3 is TGCAGTGCTTTCAGTGAACCCCTCCACTTT.

The chain recombines TRBV19 with TRBJ1-5; D not certain. The germline V gene encodes CDR1 LNHDA and CDR2 SQIVND (reference sequence). This CDR3 contains 14 residues. Trimming removed 5 bases at V and 0 bases at J, with 8 bases between. The CDR3 DNA reads as TGTGCCAGTAGTCTGGCGGTTAGCAATCAGCCCCAGCATTTT. As protein: CASSLAVSNQPQHF.

This chain connects TRBV5-5 to TRBJ2-5, with D perhaps matching TRBD1 (5 bases). This CDR3 has 14 amino acids. Per germline, CDR1 SGHKS and CDR2 YYEKEE (reference sequence). Trimming pared 2 bases from V and 5 bases from J, leaving 13 bases between. The CDR3 bases are TGTGCCAGCAGCTTTCCTGCAGGGCTGGAGACCCAGTACTTC. Translation: CASSFPAGLETQYF.

CDR3 DNA sequence: TGTGCCAGCACCCTTGATTTACTTAATTCACCCCTCCACTTT. Translated, it gives CASTLDLLNSPLHF. This chain uses TRBV6-5 with TRBJ1-6; D is undetermined. V was shortened by 7 bases and J by 6 bases, with 13 bases between the two germline ends. Germline V CDR1 and CDR2: MNHEY, SVGAGI. The CDR3 totals 14 residues.

The chain links TRBV21-1 to TRBJ2-7; no check of the table's D call, TRBD2, against the DNA was made. TRBV21-1 is a recognized pseudogene. CDR3 size: 15 residues. This CDR3 is CASSISRVGSYEQYF. The CDR3, as DNA: TGTGCCAGCAGCATTTCACGGGTTGGCTCCTACGAGCAGTACTTC.

This clone has a count of ten or more. V gene TRBV27 combines with J gene TRBJ1-4, with D unresolved. Deletions cut 6 bases from V and 15 bases from J, with 14 bases between. Germline assignment: CDR1 MNHEY and CDR2 SMNVEV (reference sequence). This CDR3 has 11 amino acids. The CDR3 loop is CASRKGREVFF. The CDR3 region has the DNA TGTGCCAGCAGGAAAGGGAGAGAAGTGTTTTTT.

The chain joins TRBV9 to TRBJ2-6; TRBD1 aligns across 7 bases. Germline V gene lookup returns CDR1 SGDLS and CDR2 YYNGEE. V trimming: 4 bases; J trimming: 0 bases; junction bases outside the gene matches: 7. This CDR3 is built from 17 residues. CDR3 sequence (DNA): TGTGCCAGCAGCTTAGGACAGGCAGACTCTGGGGCCAACGTCCTGACTTTC. Its protein is CASSLGQADSGANVLTF.

The rearrangement joins TRBV6-1 to TRBJ2-3, with D possibly TRBD1 on 5 matching bases. Germline lookup yields CDR1 MNHNS and CDR2 SASEGT. Deletions cut 3 bases from V and 0 bases from J, with 7 bases between. The CDR3 sequence is 14 residues long. CDR3 in DNA: TGTGCCAGCAGTGACAGGGTTAGCACAGATACGCAGTATTTT. Its protein is CASSDRVSTDTQYF.

V gene TRBV2 combines with J gene TRBJ2-7; 7 bases match TRBD1. Germline V gives CDR1 SNHLY, CDR2 FYNNEI. V dropped 7 bases and J dropped 2; count of bases not matched to a gene: 11. The CDR3 loop spans 15 amino acids. The CDR3 DNA reads as TGTGCCAGCATGCGGGCCCGGGACAGAACCTACGAGCAGTACTTC. Residues: CASMRARDRTYEQYF. Drawing the rest from reference TRBV2 and TRBJ2-7, the complete variable domain is EPEVTQTPSHQVTQMGQEVILRCVPISNHLYFYWYRQILGQKVEFLVSFYNNEISEKSEIFDDQFSVERPDGSNFTLKIRSTKLEDSAMYFCASMRARDRTYEQYFGPGTRLTVT.

The V call is TRBV25-1, the J call TRBJ2-1; no firm D call. The CDR3 length is 12 residues. Germline V gives CDR1 MGHDK, CDR2 SYGVNS. The V end was cut by 4 bases, the J end by 7 bases, with 8 bases between. The CDR3 reads CASSGVVNEQFF. The CDR3 DNA is TGTGCCAGCAGTGGCGTGGTGAATGAGCAGTTCTTC.

The V and J genes are TRBV19 and TRBJ1-2; D gene unclear. Germline-derived CDR1 and CDR2 are LNHDA and SQIVND (reference sequence). The CDR3 consists of 11 residues. Trimming stripped 5 bases from V and 10 bases from J, with 11 bases between. In DNA form, the CDR3 reads TGTGCCAGTAGTTCAAGCCGGGACTACACCTTC. The encoded protein is CASSSSRDYTF.

This rearrangement joins TRBV4-2 to TRBJ2-2; 9 bases are shared with TRBD1. This CDR3 is 17 amino acids long. The germline CDR1 and CDR2 sequences are LGHNA and YNFKEQ. The V segment lost 2 bases and the J segment 5 bases; nucleotides outside the gene matches: 9. The CDR3 region has the DNA TGTGCCAGCAGCCAAAGAACCACAGGGGGCCAAACCGGGGAGCTGTTTTTT. Translating it yields CASSQRTTGGQTGELFF.

The genes are TRBV2 and TRBJ2-5, with TRBD2 matching 16 bases. Looked up from germline, CDR1 is SNHLY and CDR2 is FYNNEI. The length of the CDR3 is 19 residues. The V and J ends lost 6 bases and 6 bases, in that order; junction bases with no gene match: 16. CDR3 sequence: CASSSGTSGGARGAKTQYF. CDR3 nucleotide sequence: TGTGCCAGCAGCTCCGGGACTAGCGGGGGGGCTCGAGGGGCAAAGACCCAGTACTTC.

This clone has just one count. This sequence joins TRBV7-8 and TRBJ2-2; a possible D gene is TRBD2 (5 bases). CDR1 is SGHVS and CDR2 is FQNEAQ in the germline V gene. The CDR3 is 15 amino acids. V was shortened by 1 base and J by 6 bases, with 12 bases between the two germline ends. CDR3 nucleotide sequence: TGTGCCAGCAGCTTAGTTGCAGGAGGTGCCGGGGAGCTGTTTTTT. Its translation is CASSLVAGGAGELFF.